This passage covers 23 T cell receptor beta chains from one sample sequenced in a study of blood T cell repertoires in COVID-19. Here immunoSEQ multiplex PCR was the method, and the copy in TCRdb shows in-frame clones only, minus some. The sample has roughly 200,000 clones, around 80% seen once. The sequenced sample was peripheral blood. The origin of the receptors is a woman aged 80 or over with COVID-19, enrolled during active disease.

The chain couples TRBV21-1 to TRBJ1-5; the D call in the table, TRBD1, was not verified against the DNA. TRBV21-1 is a recognized pseudogene. The CDR3 consists of 13 residues. This CDR3 reads CASSTGMIQPQHF. The CDR3 nucleotides read TGTGCCAGCAGTACAGGGATGATTCAGCCCCAGCATTTT.

The genes are TRBV28 and TRBJ1-2, with TRBD1 identical over 7 bases. There are 13 residues in the CDR3. Germline V lookup: CDR1 MDHEN, CDR2 SYDVKM. The V and J ends lost 5 bases and 4 bases, in that order; junction bases with no gene match: 4. The DNA of the CDR3 is TGTGCCAGCAGTCGACAGGGTAGCTATGGCTACACCTTC. Translated, it gives CASSRQGSYGYTF.

This CDR3 reads CSASRGAGTDTQYF. The CDR3 DNA follows: TGCAGTGCTAGTAGAGGGGCGGGAACAGATACGCAGTATTTT. This chain links TRBV20-1 with TRBJ2-3; a possible D gene is TRBD2 (6 bases). Germline V gene sequence: CDR1 DFQATT, CDR2 SNEGSKA (reference sequence). The CDR3 runs 14 residues. The germline V and J ends were trimmed by 3 bases and 3 bases, with 13 bases remaining between them.

The CDR3 is CSASRGGPYEQYF. CDR3 DNA sequence: TGCAGTGCTAGTCGAGGGGGTCCCTACGAGCAGTACTTC. The gene calls are TRBV20-1 and TRBJ2-7; tentative D call: TRBD1 (6 bases). V was shortened by 3 bases and J by 2 bases, with 11 bases between the two germline ends. The CDR3 has 13 residues. CDR1 is DFQATT, CDR2 SNEGSKA, per germline (reference sequence).

The chain carries TRBV9 and TRBJ1-1, with D unresolved. CDR3 length equals 10 residues. Germline V gives CDR1 SGDLS, CDR2 YYNGEE. The V gene lost 6 bases and the J gene lost 5 bases, with 5 bases spanning the gap. The CDR3 protein is CASTPTEAFF. CDR3 nucleotide sequence: TGTGCCAGCACCCCGACTGAAGCTTTCTTT.

This chain uses TRBV6-9 with TRBJ2-1, with a tentative D call TRBD2 (6 bases). Germline V gene sequence: CDR1 MNHGY, CDR2 SVAAGI. With 7 bases removed from V and 5 bases from J, the gap between germline ends came to 24 bases. CDR3 length: 17 amino acids. For the CDR3, the DNA is TGTGCCAGCATTTCCTTTCCTGGGACTTGGGCTGACAATGAGCAGTTCTTC. Translation gives CASISFPGTWADNEQFF.

V is TRBV5-1 and J is TRBJ2-7, with D tentatively TRBD1 (5 bases). Germline V gene data show CDR1 as SGHRS and CDR2 as YFSETQ. This CDR3 is 13 amino acids long. The V and J ends lost 0 bases and 5 bases respectively, with 9 bases between them. The CDR3 bases are TGCGCCAGCAGCTTGGAAGGGGAAAACGAGCAGTACTTC. This encodes CASSLEGENEQYF.

The V and J genes are TRBV7-9 and TRBJ2-1, with TRBD2 matching 15 bases. The CDR3 consists of 18 residues. The germline CDR1 and CDR2 sequences are SEHNR and FQNEAQ (reference sequence). V dropped 6 bases and J dropped 2; count of bases not matched to a gene: 8. The CDR3 protein is CASRSGLAGGRTYNEQFF. The CDR3 DNA follows: TGTGCCAGCAGATCGGGACTAGCGGGAGGTCGCACCTACAATGAGCAGTTCTTC.

The gene calls are TRBV19 and TRBJ1-1; D may be TRBD1 (5 bases). The CDR3 consists of 15 residues. Deletions cut 2 bases from V and 4 bases from J, with 14 bases between. Germline V lookup: CDR1 LNHDA, CDR2 SQIVND (reference sequence). This CDR3 is CASSISAQGGTEAFF. In nucleotides, the CDR3 is TGTGCCAGTAGTATATCGGCCCAGGGCGGCACTGAAGCTTTCTTT.

The chain employs TRBV19 and TRBJ2-5; TRBD1 agrees at 8 bases. The junction had 8 bases not matched to a gene; V was cut back by 7 bases and J by 1 base. The length of the CDR3 is 15 residues. Germline V gene sequence: CDR1 LNHDA, CDR2 SQIVND (reference sequence). The CDR3, as DNA: TGTGCCAGTACCCCAGGGACAGGCCTCCAAGAGACCCAGTACTTC. This translates into CASTPGTGLQETQYF.

The chain carries TRBV7-7 and TRBJ2-1; D is possibly TRBD1 (5 bases). This CDR3 spans 13 amino acids. V dropped 5 bases and J dropped 5 bases, with 10 bases sitting between them. Germline-derived CDR1 and CDR2 are SSHAT and FNYEAQ (reference sequence). The CDR3 nucleotides are TGTGCCAGCAGCCAGGGTAGTAACAATGAGCAGTTCTTC. Its protein is CASSQGSNNEQFF.

The chain joins TRBV3-1 (or the pseudogene TRBV3-2) to TRBJ2-7; weak D call: TRBD1 (5 bases). Germline CDR1 reads LGHDT; CDR2 reads YNNKEL (reference sequence). The ends were cut back, 3 bases at V and 4 bases at J, with 13 bases in the middle. The CDR3 has 14 amino acids. The CDR3 spells CASSQGPSRYEQYF. CDR3 coding DNA: TGTGCCAGCAGCCAGGGGCCGAGTAGATACGAGCAGTACTTC.

In this sample, this clone turned up a few times. The J gene is TRBJ2-1, the V gene TRBV5-5; D unresolved. Per the germline V gene, CDR1 is SGHKS and CDR2 is YYEKEE (reference sequence). V shed 4 bases and J shed 1 base, with 18 bases lying between them. The CDR3 covers 17 residues. CDR3 bases: TGTGCCAGCAGCCCCAGCACCGGGTTACGATCCTACAATGAGCAGTTCTTC. Encoded protein: CASSPSTGLRSYNEQFF. Together with reference TRBV5-5 and TRBJ2-1, the CDR3 gives the full variable domain: DAGVTQSPTHLIKTRGQQVTLRCSPISGHKSVSWYQQVLGQGPQFIFQYYEKEERGRGNFPDRFSARQFPNYSSELNVNALLLGDSALYLCASSPSTGLRSYNEQFFGPGTRLTVL.

This clone has at least ten counts. V and J are TRBV4-2 and TRBJ2-7, with 10 bases identical to TRBD2. The CDR3 sequence is 18 residues long. Germline assignment: CDR1 LGHNA and CDR2 YNFKEQ. The ends lost 0 bases at V and 2 bases at J; junction bases unmatched: 10. CDR3 region: CASSQERTERGGPYEQYF. CDR3 DNA: TGTGCCAGCAGCCAAGAGCGGACCGAGCGGGGGGGCCCCTACGAGCAGTACTTC.

The rearrangement links TRBV5-4 to TRBJ2-2, with D possibly matching TRBD2 (6 bases). Germline V lookup: CDR1 SGHNT, CDR2 YYREEE (reference sequence). This CDR3 contains 14 residues. V was pared by 0 bases and J by 6 bases, with 9 bases between. DNA of the CDR3: TGTGCCAGCAGCTTGGATTTAGCGGCCGGGGAGCTGTTTTTT. This codes for CASSLDLAAGELFF.

V is TRBV7-2 and J is TRBJ1-2; possible D gene TRBD1, 6 bases. The germline V gene has CDR1 SGHTA and CDR2 FQGNSA. This CDR3 comprises 15 residues. Trimming left V 5 bases short and J 6 bases short, with 19 bases between. This CDR3 reads CASSPRQANVDGYTF. The CDR3, as DNA: TGTGCCAGCAGCCCTCGACAGGCGAATGTGGATGGCTACACCTTC.

The chain combines TRBV2 with TRBJ1-1; no definite D call. The CDR3 length is 14 residues. Between the trimmed V and J ends, which lost 1 base and 1 base, there was a span of 7 bases. Germline V CDR1 and CDR2: SNHLY, FYNNEI. This chain's CDR3 is CASSEGTPNTEAFF. In nucleotides, the CDR3 is TGTGCCAGCAGTGAAGGGACTCCGAACACTGAAGCTTTCTTT.

CDR3 DNA: TGTGCCATCAGGCCCGACAGGGCTACCGATACACCCCTCCACTTT. Its translation is CAIRPDRATDTPLHF. This chain links TRBV10-3 with TRBJ1-6; 7 bases align to TRBD1. Unmatched junction bases numbered 13, after V lost 6 bases and J lost 11 bases. The germline V gene has CDR1 ENHRY and CDR2 SYGVKD. This CDR3 region has 15 residues.

V gene TRBV11-3 combines with J gene TRBJ2-1, with 12 bases that match TRBD2. The germline V gene encodes CDR1 SGHNT and CDR2 YENEEA. With V trimmed by 5 bases and J by 9 bases, 8 bases remained unmatched. This CDR3 has 15 amino acids. CDR3: CASSALAGGPSEQFF. In nucleotides, the CDR3 is TGTGCCAGCAGCGCCCTAGCGGGGGGGCCGAGTGAGCAGTTCTTC.

The chain employs TRBV4-1 and TRBJ1-2; perhaps TRBD1 as D (6 bases). The CDR3 spans 15 residues. The germline V gene encodes CDR1 MGHRA and CDR2 YSYEKL. The germline V and J ends were trimmed by 2 bases and 4 bases, with 14 bases remaining between them. CDR3 protein: CASSQLAQGPYGYTF. The CDR3 nucleotides are TGCGCCAGCAGCCAATTAGCACAGGGACCCTATGGCTACACCTTC.

The chain joins TRBV28 to TRBJ2-5, with 10 bases identical to TRBD1. In germline, CDR1 is MDHEN, CDR2 SYDVKM. V shed 6 bases and J 2 bases; nucleotides not matched to a gene: 9. This CDR3 region has 16 residues. CDR3 DNA: TGTGCCAGCAGCCCCCATGGGACAGGGGAACAAGAGACCCAGTACTTC. This codes for CASSPHGTGEQETQYF. Complete variable domain (other parts from reference TRBV28 and TRBJ2-5): DVKVTQSSRYLVKRTGEKVFLECVQDMDHENMFWYRQDPGLGLRLIYFSYDVKMKEKGDIPEGYSVSREKKERFSLILESASTNQTSMYLCASSPHGTGEQETQYFGPGTRLLVL.

The chain couples TRBV2 to TRBJ1-1; 11 bases match TRBD1. The CDR3 has 15 residues. J was trimmed by 5 bases and V by 7 bases; bases with no gene match: 9. Per germline, CDR1 SNHLY and CDR2 FYNNEI. Written as DNA, the CDR3 is TGTGCCAGCACGGGGACAGGGGGTAAGGAGACTGAAGCTTTCTTT. Translated, it gives CASTGTGGKETEAFF.

V usage is TRBV11-3 and J usage is TRBJ1-2; D may be TRBD1 (5 bases). CDR3 length: 15 residues. Trimming cost V 1 base and J 5 bases, with 14 bases left between them. Germline values: CDR1 SGHNT, CDR2 YENEEA. The CDR3: CASSLVGAPSYGYTF. The CDR3 coding sequence is TGTGCCAGCAGCTTAGTAGGGGCGCCTTCTTATGGCTACACCTTC.